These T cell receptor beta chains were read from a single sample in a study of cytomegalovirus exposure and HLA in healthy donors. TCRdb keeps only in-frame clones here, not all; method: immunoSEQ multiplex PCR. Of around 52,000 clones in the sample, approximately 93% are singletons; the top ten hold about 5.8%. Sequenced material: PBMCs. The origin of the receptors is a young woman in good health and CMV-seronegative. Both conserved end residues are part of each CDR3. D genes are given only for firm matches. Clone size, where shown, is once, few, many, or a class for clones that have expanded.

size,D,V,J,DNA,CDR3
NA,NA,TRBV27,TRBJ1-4,TGTGCCAGCAGTTTACGCAGGAATGAAAAACTGTTTTTT,CASSLRRNEKLFF
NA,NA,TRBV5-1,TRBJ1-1,TGCGCCAGCAGCTTGGGTAACGGGGACACTGAAGCTTTCTTT,CASSLGNGDTEAFF
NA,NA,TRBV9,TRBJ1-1,TGTGCCAGCAGCGTAGCCGCGATCACTGAAGCTTTCTTT,CASSVAAITEAFF
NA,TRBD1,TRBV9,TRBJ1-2,TGTGCCAGCAGCCCTGGACAGGGGACGGTAGGGTATGGCTACACCTTC,CASSPGQGTVGYGYTF
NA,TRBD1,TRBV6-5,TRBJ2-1,TGTGCCAGCAGTTACGGACAGGGGGCATACAATGAGCAGTTCTTC,CASSYGQGAYNEQFF
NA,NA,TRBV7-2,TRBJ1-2,TGTGCCGGCCGGGAAACCGGGGGCTATGGCTACACCTTC,CAGRETGGYGYTF
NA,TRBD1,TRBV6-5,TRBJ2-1,TGTGCCAGCAGTTCTACTCCGGGACAGGGACCCAATGAGCAGTTCTTC,CASSSTPGQGPNEQFF
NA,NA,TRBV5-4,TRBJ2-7,TGTGCCAGCAGCTTGGACGGGTATCGGAACGAGCAGTACTTC,CASSLDGYRNEQYF
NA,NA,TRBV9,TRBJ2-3,TGTGCCAGCAGCGTTACTAGCACAGATACGCAGTATTTT,CASSVTSTDTQYF
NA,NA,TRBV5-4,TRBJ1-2,TGTGCCAGCAGCTTAGACAGAAACCCCTACTATGGCTACACCTTC,CASSLDRNPYYGYTF
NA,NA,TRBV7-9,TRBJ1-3,TGTGCCAGCAGCTACTTGGGGGCCGGCTCTGGAAACACCATATATTTT,CASSYLGAGSGNTIYF
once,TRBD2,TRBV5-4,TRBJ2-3,TGTGCCAGCAGCTTCCCCTCTACTGGACTAGCGGGGGCCACAGATACGCAGTATTTT,CASSFPSTGLAGATDTQYF
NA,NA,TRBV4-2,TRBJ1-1,TGTGCCAGCAGCCAAGATTACTCAGCCAGGGCAGCTTTCTTT,CASSQDYSARAAFF
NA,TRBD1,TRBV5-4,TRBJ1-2,TGTGCCAGCAGCTCCCGGACAGGGGAAAGGTATGGCTACACCTTC,CASSSRTGERYGYTF
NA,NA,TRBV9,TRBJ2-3,TGTGCCAGCAGTATCGAGGGCACAGATACGCAGTATTTT,CASSIEGTDTQYF
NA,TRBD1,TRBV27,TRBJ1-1,TGTGCCAGCAGATCTAACGACAGGGCAGTAGCTTTCTTT,CASRSNDRAVAFF
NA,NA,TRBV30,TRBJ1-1,TGTGCCTGGAGTGTCGGTTTTGGAGGGACCCTGAACACTGAAGCTTTCTTT,CAWSVGFGGTLNTEAFF
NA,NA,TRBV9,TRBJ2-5,TGTGCCAGCAGCGTAGGACAAGTCGAGACCCAGTACTTC,CASSVGQVETQYF
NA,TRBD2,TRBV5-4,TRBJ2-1,TGTGCCAGCAGCTTGTCCTTAGCGGGGGGGCCTGGGAATGAGCAGTTCTTC,CASSLSLAGGPGNEQFF
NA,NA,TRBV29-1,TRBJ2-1,TGCAGCGTTGAAGACCCCAGGGTAAATCGTGTGAATGAGCAGTTCTTC,CSVEDPRVNRVNEQFF
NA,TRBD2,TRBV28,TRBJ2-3,TGTGCCAGCAGTGGACTAGCGGGACTAACCCTTATCACAGATACGCAGTATTTT,CASSGLAGLTLITDTQYF
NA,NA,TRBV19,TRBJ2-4,TGTGCCAGTAGAGACCGCCTCAGGATAGCCAAAAACATTCAGTACTTC,CASRDRLRIAKNIQYF
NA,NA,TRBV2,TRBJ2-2,TGTGCCAGCAGTGCCCGGGGCACCGGGGAGCTGTTTTTT,CASSARGTGELFF
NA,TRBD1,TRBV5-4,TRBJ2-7,TGTGCCAGCAGCCTCGGACAGGAAACCTACGAGCAGTACTTC,CASSLGQETYEQYF
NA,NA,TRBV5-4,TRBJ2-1,TGTGCCAGCAGCTTGGACGCAAAACGGGATGAGCAGTTCTTC,CASSLDAKRDEQFF
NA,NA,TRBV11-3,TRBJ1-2,TGTGCCAGCAGCTTAGATCCCGGTAACTATGGCTACACCTTC,CASSLDPGNYGYTF
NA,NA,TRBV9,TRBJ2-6,TGTGCCAGCAGCGTAGCACTCTACCCCCACAGCTCTGGGGCCAACGTCCTGACTTTC,CASSVALYPHSSGANVLTF
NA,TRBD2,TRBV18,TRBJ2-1,TGTGCCAGCTCACCGACTAGCGGGAGTGGGAATGAGCAGTTCTTC,CASSPTSGSGNEQFF
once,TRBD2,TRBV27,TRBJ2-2,TGTGCCAGCAGTTTATATGGACTAGATGTTACCGGGGAGCTGTTTTTT,CASSLYGLDVTGELFF
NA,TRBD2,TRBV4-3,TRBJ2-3,TGCGCCAGCAGCCAAGACCAGCTAGCGGTTAGCACAGATACGCAGTATTTT,CASSQDQLAVSTDTQYF
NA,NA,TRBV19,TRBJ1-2,TGTGCCAGTAGTATTGGATCGGGGGACGGCTACACCTTC,CASSIGSGDGYTF
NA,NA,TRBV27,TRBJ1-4,TGTGCCAGCAGTCCTACGGGACTCTATGAAAAACTGTTTTTT,CASSPTGLYEKLFF
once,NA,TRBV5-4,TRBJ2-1,TGTGCCAGCAGCTTAGGACTAGGGGGGGCCTACAATGAGCAGTTCTTC,CASSLGLGGAYNEQFF
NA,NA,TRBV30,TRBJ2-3,TGTGCCTGGAGTGGGGTTAGCCGCACAGATACGCAGTATTTT,CAWSGVSRTDTQYF
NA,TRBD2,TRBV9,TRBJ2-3,TGTGCCAGCAGCGTAGCTCTCACTAGCGGGCGCACAGATACGCAGTATTTT,CASSVALTSGRTDTQYF
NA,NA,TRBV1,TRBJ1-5,TGCACCAGCAGCCAAGGCGGACAGTCCAGAGATCAGCCCCAGCATTTT,CTSSQGGQSRDQPQHF
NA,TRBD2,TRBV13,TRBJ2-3,TGTGCCAGCAGCTTGACTAGCGGCACAGATACGCAGTATTTT,CASSLTSGTDTQYF
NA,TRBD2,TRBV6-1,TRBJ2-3,TGTGCCAGCAAGTTAGCGGGACAATTCGGTACGCAGTATTTT,CASKLAGQFGTQYF
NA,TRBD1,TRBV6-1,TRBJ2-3,TGTGCCAGCCAGGGGGATCGCACAGATACGCAGTATTTT,CASQGDRTDTQYF
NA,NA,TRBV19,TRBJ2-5,TGTGCCAGTAGTACCCTTTCTAGCGCAGAGACCCAGTACTTC,CASSTLSSAETQYF
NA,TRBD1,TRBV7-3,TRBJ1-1,TGTGCCAGCAGCTTGGACAGGAAGAACACTGAAGCTTTCTTT,CASSLDRKNTEAFF
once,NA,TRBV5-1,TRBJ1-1,TGCGCCAGCAGCTTGAATCAGGGAAACACTGAAGCTTTCTTT,CASSLNQGNTEAFF
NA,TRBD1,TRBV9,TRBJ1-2,TGTGCCAGCAGCGTAGAGACAGGGGGCGCGGATGGCTACACCTTC,CASSVETGGADGYTF
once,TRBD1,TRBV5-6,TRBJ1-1,TGTGCCAGCAGCTCCAGGACAGGGGGCCGTCGTGTGACCACTGAAGCTTTCTTT,CASSSRTGGRRVTTEAFF
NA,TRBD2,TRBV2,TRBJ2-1,TGTGCCAGCAGTGAAGTACCTAGCGGATCCTACAATGAGCAGTTCTTC,CASSEVPSGSYNEQFF
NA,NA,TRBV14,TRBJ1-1,TGTGCCAGCAGCCAAGATGAGCGAACTGAAGCTTTCTTT,CASSQDERTEAFF